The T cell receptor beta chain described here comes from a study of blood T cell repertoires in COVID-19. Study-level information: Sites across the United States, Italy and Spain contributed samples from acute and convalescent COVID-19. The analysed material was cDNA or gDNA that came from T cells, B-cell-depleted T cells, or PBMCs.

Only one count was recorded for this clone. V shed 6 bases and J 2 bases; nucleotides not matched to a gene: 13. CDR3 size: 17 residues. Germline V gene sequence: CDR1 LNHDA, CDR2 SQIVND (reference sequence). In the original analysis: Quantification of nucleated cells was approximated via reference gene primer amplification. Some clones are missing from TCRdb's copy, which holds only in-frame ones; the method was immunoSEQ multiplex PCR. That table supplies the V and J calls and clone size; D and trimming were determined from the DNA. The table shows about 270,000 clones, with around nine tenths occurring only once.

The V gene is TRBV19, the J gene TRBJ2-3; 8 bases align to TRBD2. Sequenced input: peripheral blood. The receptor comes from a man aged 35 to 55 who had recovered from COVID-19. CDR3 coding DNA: TGTGCCAGTAGGGACGGGGGGGCACGACACTACACAGATACGCAGTATTTT. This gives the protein CASRDGGARHYTDTQYF.